Below are 22 T cell receptor beta chains sequenced from a single sample in a study of blood T cell repertoires in COVID-19. TCRdb's copy holds only in-frame clones and misses some; the assay was immunoSEQ multiplex PCR. The repertoire holds 250,000 or so clones, with more than 85% as singletons. The sample was PBMCs or T cells enriched from blood (not recorded which). These receptors were taken from a woman between 50 and 59 years old who had recovered from COVID-19.

The genes are TRBV11-2 and TRBJ2-7, with 11 bases fitting TRBD1. CDR1 is SGHAT, CDR2 FQNNGV, per germline. CDR3 length: 15 amino acids. Unmatched junction bases numbered 3, after V lost 1 base and J lost 4 bases. The CDR3 DNA reads TGTGCCAGCAGCTTAGGCGGGACAGGGGGGTACGAGCAGTACTTC. This translates into CASSLGGTGGYEQYF. The variable domain in full, completed from reference TRBV11-2 and TRBJ2-7, reads EAGVAQSPRYKIIEKRQSVAFWCNPISGHATLYWYQQILGQGPKLLIQFQNNGVVDDSQLPKDRFSAERLKGVDSTLKIQPAKLEDSAVYLCASSLGGTGGYEQYFGPGTRLTVT.

The chain couples TRBV12-5 to TRBJ1-1; TRBD1 aligns across 11 bases. Germline V gene data show CDR1 as LGHNT and CDR2 as FRNRAP. V shed 3 bases, J shed 4 bases, and the junction held 4 bases outside the gene matches. The CDR3 loop spans 15 amino acids. CDR3: CASGFPGTGGTEAFF. The CDR3, as DNA: TGTGCTAGTGGTTTCCCAGGGACAGGGGGCACTGAAGCTTTCTTT.

J is TRBJ2-7 and V is TRBV12-5; weak D call: TRBD2 (6 bases). Germline V gene lookup returns CDR1 LGHNT and CDR2 FRNRAP. Trimming pared 4 bases from V and 1 base from J, leaving 11 bases between. CDR3 length equals 14 residues. The CDR3 spells CASGSGRTSYEQYF. The CDR3 DNA reads as TGTGCTAGTGGTTCCGGGAGAACTTCCTACGAGCAGTACTTC.

The chain couples TRBV12-3 or TRBV12-4 to TRBJ2-3, with a possible D match to TRBD1 (6 bases). The V end was cut by 5 bases, the J end by 6 bases, with 12 bases between. The CDR3 spans 13 residues. The CDR3 DNA reads TGTGCCAGCAGTGACTGGACAGCTGATACGCAGTATTTT. The encoded protein is CASSDWTADTQYF.

The V call is TRBV30, the J call TRBJ1-1, with D possibly matching TRBD1 (6 bases). Germline V CDR1 and CDR2: GTSNPN, SVGIG (reference sequence). V dropped 8 bases and J dropped 1 base, with 17 bases sitting between them. This CDR3 spans 14 amino acids. The CDR3 sequence: CAGGVTRRNTEAFF. CDR3 nucleotides: TGTGCCGGGGGCGTGACGAGGCGGAACACTGAAGCTTTCTTT.

This clone was seen a few times. The chain links TRBV5-1 to TRBJ1-4, with 7 bases aligning to TRBD1. The germline V gene encodes CDR1 SGHRS and CDR2 YFSETQ. The CDR3 loop spans 15 amino acids. V lost 6 bases, J lost 0 bases, and 5 bases stayed unmatched. The CDR3 spells CASTLQGATNEKLFF. The CDR3 bases are TGCGCCAGCACCCTCCAGGGGGCAACTAATGAAAAACTGTTTTTT. Variable domain in full (rest from reference TRBV5-1 and TRBJ1-4): KAGVTQTPRYLIKTRGQQVTLSCSPISGHRSVSWYQQTPGQGLQFLFEYFSETQRNKGNFPGRFSGRQFSNSRSEMNVSTLELGDSALYLCASTLQGATNEKLFFGSGTQLSVL.

The genes are TRBV2 and TRBJ2-3; 9 positions agree with TRBD1. CDR1 and CDR2 from the germline V gene are SNHLY and FYNNEI. J gave up 4 bases and V 8 bases, and 7 bases lay outside the gene matches. This CDR3 has 14 residues. This CDR3 is CASGRDRDADTQYF. In DNA, the CDR3 is TGTGCCAGCGGACGGGACAGGGATGCAGATACGCAGTATTTT.

This clone was detected only once. The rearrangement joins TRBV5-1 to TRBJ2-7; D is perhaps TRBD1 (6 bases). V was trimmed by 3 bases and J by 3 bases, leaving 10 bases between them. The CDR3 has 13 amino acids. Germline V gene data show CDR1 as SGHRS and CDR2 as YFSETQ. The CDR3 coding sequence is TGCGCCAGCAGCTCTGGACAGTACTACGAGCAGTACTTC. Residues: CASSSGQYYEQYF.

V gene TRBV14 combines with J gene TRBJ2-5, with 7 bases fitting TRBD2. Germline V lookup: CDR1 SGHDN, CDR2 FVKESK. The trim removed 0 bases at V and 5 bases at J, leaving 9 bases unmatched. CDR3 length: 16 residues. CDR3 nucleotides: TGTGCCAGCAGCCAAGACCTAGCGGCCTCCTCGGAGACCCAGTACTTC. Translating it yields CASSQDLAASSETQYF.

The V call is TRBV7-9, the J call TRBJ1-3; tentative D call: TRBD1 (6 bases). Germline CDR1 reads SEHNR; CDR2 reads FQNEAQ (reference sequence). The V end lost 4 bases, the J end lost 0 bases, and 13 bases lay between the germline ends. The CDR3 is 16 amino acids. The CDR3 sequence is CASSSTRGFSGNTIYF. CDR3 in DNA: TGTGCCAGCAGCTCAACGAGGGGGTTCTCTGGAAACACCATATATTTT. The complete variable domain, with remaining parts taken from reference TRBV7-9 and TRBJ1-3, reads DTGVSQNPRHKITKRGQNVTFRCDPISEHNRLYWYRQTLGQGPEFLTYFQNEAQLEKSRLLSDRFSAERPKGSFSTLEIQRTEQGDSAMYLCASSSTRGFSGNTIYFGEGSWLTVV.

This clone was counted only a few times. The chain combines TRBV7-3 with TRBJ2-1, with 8 positions matching TRBD2. Looked up from germline, CDR1 is SGHTA and CDR2 is FQGTGA. The CDR3 totals 17 residues. The J segment lost 0 bases and the V segment lost 1 base, leaving 5 bases of the junction unmatched. The CDR3 reads CASSLSSTSGSYNEQFF. The CDR3 DNA reads as TGTGCCAGCAGCTTAAGTAGTACTAGCGGCTCCTACAATGAGCAGTTCTTC.

The V and J genes are TRBV5-1 and TRBJ2-5; 12 bases fit TRBD1. Germline lookup yields CDR1 SGHRS and CDR2 YFSETQ. CDR3 length: 16 amino acids. V lost 2 bases, J lost 5 bases, and 7 bases stayed unmatched. CDR3 DNA sequence: TGCGCCAGCAGCTTATCGGGACAGGGGGCAGGGGAGACCCAGTACTTC. It yields the protein CASSLSGQGAGETQYF.

The V call is TRBV7-2, the J call TRBJ2-3; D is unclear. The germline gives CDR1 SGHTA, CDR2 FQGNSA. This CDR3 has 12 amino acids. The V end lost 4 bases, the J end lost 2 bases, and 4 bases lay between the germline ends. The CDR3 here is CASSSSTDTQYF. CDR3 DNA: TGTGCCAGCAGCTCCTCCACAGATACGCAGTATTTT. Based on the CDR3 plus reference TRBV7-2 and TRBJ2-3, the full variable domain is GAGVSQSPSNKVTEKGKDVELRCDPISGHTALYWYRQSLGQGLEFLIYFQGNSAPDKSGLPSDRFSAERTGGSVSTLTIQRTQQEDSAVYLCASSSSTDTQYFGPGTRLTVL.

This rearrangement joins TRBV30 to TRBJ1-2, with 8 bases lining up with TRBD1. V dropped 1 base and J dropped 8; count of bases not matched to a gene: 12. Germline V CDR1 and CDR2: GTSNPN, SVGIG (reference sequence). The CDR3 has 15 amino acids. CDR3 region: CAWSGPPTGGQGYTF. The CDR3 region has the DNA TGTGCCTGGAGTGGTCCTCCCACAGGGGGGCAAGGCTACACCTTC.

The rearrangement uses TRBV19 and TRBJ1-1; 7 bases match TRBD1. CDR1 and CDR2 (germline): LNHDA, SQIVND (reference sequence). The CDR3 runs to 15 residues. With 3 bases clipped from V and 1 base from J, the junction kept 5 bases outside the gene matches. CDR3 bases: TGTGCCAGTAGTATTAGGGACAGACCGAACACTGAAGCTTTCTTT. Translated: CASSIRDRPNTEAFF.

V usage is TRBV5-4 and J usage is TRBJ2-2, with a tentative D call TRBD2 (6 bases). The CDR3 is made up of 16 amino acids. The V end was cut by 0 bases, the J end by 5 bases, with 14 bases between. Germline V gives CDR1 SGHNT, CDR2 YYREEE (reference sequence). CDR3 in amino acids: CASSLAEFGGTGELFF. The CDR3 DNA reads TGTGCCAGCAGCTTGGCTGAATTTGGGGGGACCGGGGAGCTGTTTTTT. The whole variable domain, remainder taken from reference TRBV5-4 and TRBJ2-2, is ETGVTQSPTHLIKTRGQQVTLRCSSQSGHNTVSWYQQALGQGPQFIFQYYREEENGRGNFPPRFSGLQFPNYSSELNVNALELDDSALYLCASSLAEFGGTGELFFGEGSRLTVL.

This clone occurred once. The rearrangement joins TRBV24-1 to TRBJ2-1; D is ambiguous. V gave up 2 bases and J gave up 8 bases, with 18 bases separating them. The CDR3 runs 16 residues. From germline, CDR1 is KGHDR and CDR2 SFDVKD. The CDR3 bases are TGTGCCACCAGTGATTCCCCCCTAGGCCCAACCTATGAGCAGTTCTTC. It encodes CATSDSPLGPTYEQFF.

This chain connects TRBV27 to TRBJ2-7, with 10 bases identical to TRBD2. The germline V gene encodes CDR1 MNHEY and CDR2 SMNVEV (reference sequence). This CDR3 spans 16 amino acids. V dropped 3 bases and J dropped 6; count of bases not matched to a gene: 11. The CDR3: CASSFASSGGGVEQYF. The CDR3, as DNA: TGTGCCAGCAGTTTTGCGTCTAGCGGGGGTGGAGTCGAGCAGTACTTC.

The V call is TRBV2, the J call TRBJ1-6, with D perhaps matching TRBD1 (6 bases). Germline V lookup: CDR1 SNHLY, CDR2 FYNNEI. The V and J ends lost 5 bases and 8 bases respectively, with 10 bases between them. The CDR3 loop spans 13 amino acids. CDR3 amino acids: CASSPDSYSPLHF. CDR3 nucleotides: TGTGCCAGCAGTCCGGACAGTTATTCACCCCTCCACTTT.

The chain has TRBV3-1 (or the pseudogene TRBV3-2) and TRBJ2-7, with 8 positions matching TRBD1. J was trimmed by 3 bases and V by 5 bases; bases with no gene match: 6. Germline V gene lookup returns CDR1 LGHDT and CDR2 YNNKEL (reference sequence). CDR3 size: 14 residues. The CDR3 loop is CASSSRTGIYEQYF. DNA for the CDR3: TGTGCCAGCAGCTCTCGGACAGGGATCTACGAGCAGTACTTC.

The rearrangement joins TRBV27 to TRBJ1-1; the D gene is possibly TRBD1 (6 bases). The CDR3 totals 14 residues. The germline CDR1 and CDR2 sequences are MNHEY and SMNVEV (reference sequence). The V end was cut by 6 bases, the J end by 0 bases, with 11 bases between. CDR3 loop: CASRRQEMNTEAFF. CDR3 coding DNA: TGTGCCAGCAGGAGACAGGAAATGAACACTGAAGCTTTCTTT.

The chain uses TRBV15 and TRBJ2-5; 12 nucleotides line up with TRBD2. The CDR3 sequence is 19 residues long. Per germline, CDR1 LNHNV and CDR2 YYDKDF (reference sequence). The V segment lost 1 base and the J segment 5 bases; nucleotides outside the gene matches: 14. The CDR3 reads CATSRGGGTSGLAMETQYF. DNA for the CDR3: TGTGCCACCAGCAGAGGGGGGGGGACTAGCGGGTTGGCGATGGAGACCCAGTACTTC.